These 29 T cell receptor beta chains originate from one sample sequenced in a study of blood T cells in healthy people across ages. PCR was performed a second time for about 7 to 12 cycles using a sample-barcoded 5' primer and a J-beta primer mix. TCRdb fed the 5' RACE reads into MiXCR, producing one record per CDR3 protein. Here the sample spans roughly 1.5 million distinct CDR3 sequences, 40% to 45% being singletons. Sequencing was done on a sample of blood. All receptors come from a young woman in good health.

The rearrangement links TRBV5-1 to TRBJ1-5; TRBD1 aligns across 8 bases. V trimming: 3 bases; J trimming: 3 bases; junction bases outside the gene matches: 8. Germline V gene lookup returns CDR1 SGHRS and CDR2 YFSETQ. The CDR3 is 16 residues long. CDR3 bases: TGCGCCAGCAGCTATGGACCGGGACAGGACAATCAGCCCCAGCATTTT. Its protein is CASSYGPGQDNQPQHF.

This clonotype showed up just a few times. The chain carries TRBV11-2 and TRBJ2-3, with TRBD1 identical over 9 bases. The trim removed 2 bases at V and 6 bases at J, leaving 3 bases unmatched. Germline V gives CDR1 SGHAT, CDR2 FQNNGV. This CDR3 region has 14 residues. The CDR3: CASSLTGGDDTQYF. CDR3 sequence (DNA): TGTGCCAGCAGCTTAACAGGGGGCGATGATACGCAGTATTTT. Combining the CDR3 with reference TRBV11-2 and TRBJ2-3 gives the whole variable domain EAGVAQSPRYKIIEKRQSVAFWCNPISGHATLYWYQQILGQGPKLLIQFQNNGVVDDSQLPKDRFSAERLKGVDSTLKIQPAKLEDSAVYLCASSLTGGDDTQYFGPGTRLTVL.

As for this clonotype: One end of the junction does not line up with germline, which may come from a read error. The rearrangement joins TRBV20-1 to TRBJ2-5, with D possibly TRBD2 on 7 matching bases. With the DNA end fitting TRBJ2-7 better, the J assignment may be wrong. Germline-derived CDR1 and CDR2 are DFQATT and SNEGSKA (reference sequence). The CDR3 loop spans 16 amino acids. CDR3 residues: CSARGGGLADTYEQYF. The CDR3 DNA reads TGCAGTGCCAGAGGGGGAGGCCTAGCGGACACCTACGAGCAGTACTTC.

CDR3 loop: CAISEQGWGNTEAFF. CDR3 sequence (DNA): TGTGCCATCAGCGAACAGGGGTGGGGGAACACTGAAGCTTTCTTT. This chain links TRBV10-3 with TRBJ1-1, with 7 bases fitting TRBD1. Germline V lookup: CDR1 ENHRY, CDR2 SYGVKD. The length of the CDR3 is 15 residues. The V gene end was trimmed by 6 bases and the J gene end by 1 base; junction bases not matched to a gene: 8.

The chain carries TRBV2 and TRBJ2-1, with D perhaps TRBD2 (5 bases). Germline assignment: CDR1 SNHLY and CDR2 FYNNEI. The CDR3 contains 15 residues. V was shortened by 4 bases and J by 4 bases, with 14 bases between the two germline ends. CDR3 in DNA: TGTGCCAGCAGTGCCTCGGGGATTACTTACAATGAGCAGTTCTTC. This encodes CASSASGITYNEQFF.

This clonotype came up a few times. The chain's CDR3 is CASRRSRGRSTDTQYF. In DNA form, the CDR3 reads TGTGCCAGCAGGCGGAGCAGAGGCCGCTCCACAGATACGCAGTATTTT. The chain combines TRBV6-1 with TRBJ2-3; D not certain. Trimming removed 6 bases at V and 2 bases at J, with 18 bases between. CDR1 MNHNS and CDR2 SASEGT come from the germline V gene. This CDR3 has 16 amino acids.

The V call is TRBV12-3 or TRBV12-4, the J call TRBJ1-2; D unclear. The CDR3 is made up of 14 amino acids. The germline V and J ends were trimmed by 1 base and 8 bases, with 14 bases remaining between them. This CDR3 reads CASSLERSYKGYTF. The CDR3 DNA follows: TGTGCCAGCAGTTTAGAACGGTCCTATAAGGGCTACACCTTC.

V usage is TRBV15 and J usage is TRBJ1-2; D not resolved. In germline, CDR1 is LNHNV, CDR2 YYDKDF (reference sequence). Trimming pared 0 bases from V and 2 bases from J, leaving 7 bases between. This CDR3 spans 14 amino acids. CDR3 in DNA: TGTGCCACCAGCAGAGATGCGAACAACTATGGCTACACCTTC. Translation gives CATSRDANNYGYTF.

The CDR3 sequence: CASSQAAPRKGEQFF. For the CDR3, the DNA is TGTGCCAGCAGCCAAGCTGCTCCTAGAAAGGGTGAGCAGTTCTTC. The chain couples TRBV4-2 to TRBJ2-1; no firm D call. With 1 base removed from V and 9 bases from J, the gap between germline ends came to 16 bases. Germline assignment: CDR1 LGHNA and CDR2 YNFKEQ. This CDR3 is 15 amino acids long.

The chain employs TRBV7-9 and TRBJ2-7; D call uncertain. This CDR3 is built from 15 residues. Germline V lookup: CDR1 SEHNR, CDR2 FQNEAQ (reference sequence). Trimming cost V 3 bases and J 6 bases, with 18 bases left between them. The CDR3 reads CASSFHGGSLREQYF. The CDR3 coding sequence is TGTGCCAGCAGCTTCCATGGTGGTAGCTTACGCGAGCAGTACTTC.

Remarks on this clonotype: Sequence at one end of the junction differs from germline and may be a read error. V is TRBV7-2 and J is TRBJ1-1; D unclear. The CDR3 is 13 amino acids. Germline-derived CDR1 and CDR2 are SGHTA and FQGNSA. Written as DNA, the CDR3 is TGTGCTAGCAGCTTTGGCGAGAGCACTGAAGCTTTCTTT. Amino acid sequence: CASSFGESTEAFF.

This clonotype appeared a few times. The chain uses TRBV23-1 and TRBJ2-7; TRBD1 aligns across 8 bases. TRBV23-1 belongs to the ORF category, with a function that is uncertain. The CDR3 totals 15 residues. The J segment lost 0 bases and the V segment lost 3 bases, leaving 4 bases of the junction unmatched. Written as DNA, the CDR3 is TGCGCCAGCAGTCACATGGACAGGGACTCCTACGAGCAGTACTTC. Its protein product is CASSHMDRDSYEQYF.

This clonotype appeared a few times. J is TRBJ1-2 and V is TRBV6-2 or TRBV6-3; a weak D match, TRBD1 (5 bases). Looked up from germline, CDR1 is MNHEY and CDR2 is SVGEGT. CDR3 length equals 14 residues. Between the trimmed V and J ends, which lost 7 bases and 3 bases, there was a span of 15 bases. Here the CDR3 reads CASTYGGLDYGYTF. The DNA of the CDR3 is TGTGCCAGCACCTACGGGGGATTGGACTATGGCTACACCTTC.

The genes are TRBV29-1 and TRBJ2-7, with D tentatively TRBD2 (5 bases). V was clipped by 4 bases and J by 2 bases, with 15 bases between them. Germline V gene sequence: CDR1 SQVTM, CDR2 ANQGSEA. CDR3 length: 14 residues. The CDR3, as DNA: TGCAGCGTTGTTACCCGGGGTCGGCCCTACGAGCAGTACTTC. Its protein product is CSVVTRGRPYEQYF.

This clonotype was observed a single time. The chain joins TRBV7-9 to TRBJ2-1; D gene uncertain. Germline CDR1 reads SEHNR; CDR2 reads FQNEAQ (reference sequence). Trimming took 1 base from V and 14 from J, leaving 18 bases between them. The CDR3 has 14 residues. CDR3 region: CASSLGPGRSLEFF. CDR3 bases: TGTGCCAGCAGCTTAGGACCTGGACGGTCATTGGAGTTCTTC.

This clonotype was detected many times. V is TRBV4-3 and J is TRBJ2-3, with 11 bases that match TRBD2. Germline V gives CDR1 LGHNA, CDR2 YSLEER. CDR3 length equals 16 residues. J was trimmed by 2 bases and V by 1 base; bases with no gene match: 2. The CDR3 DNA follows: TGCGCCAGCAGCCAAGGACTAGCGGGGATCACAGATACGCAGTATTTT. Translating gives CASSQGLAGITDTQYF.

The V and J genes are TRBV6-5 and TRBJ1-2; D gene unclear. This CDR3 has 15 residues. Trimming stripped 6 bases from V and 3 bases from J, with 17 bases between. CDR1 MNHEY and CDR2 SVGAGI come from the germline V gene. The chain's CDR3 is CASSDNSVPHYGYTF. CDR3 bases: TGTGCCAGCAGCGATAACAGCGTACCTCACTATGGCTACACCTTC.

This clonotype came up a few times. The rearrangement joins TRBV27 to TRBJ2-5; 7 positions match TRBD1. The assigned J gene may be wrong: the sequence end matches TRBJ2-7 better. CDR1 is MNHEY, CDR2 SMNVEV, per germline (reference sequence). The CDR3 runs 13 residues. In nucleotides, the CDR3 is TGTGCCAGCAGTATCGCAGGGGGCTACGAGCAGTACTTC. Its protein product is CASSIAGGYEQYF.

The CDR3 spells CATSSPGMGNQPQHF. The CDR3 DNA reads as TGTGCCACCAGCAGCCCTGGGATGGGCAATCAGCCCCAGCATTTT. The gene calls are TRBV15 and TRBJ1-5; D not certain. The CDR3 runs to 15 residues. Germline V gene data show CDR1 as LNHNV and CDR2 as YYDKDF (reference sequence). V lost 3 bases, J lost 2 bases, and 11 bases lay in between. Complete variable domain (other parts from reference TRBV15 and TRBJ1-5): DAMVIQNPRYQVTQFGKPVTLSCSQTLNHNVMYWYQQKSSQAPKLLFHYYDKDFNNEADTPDNFQSRRPNTSFCFLDIRSPGLGDTAMYLCATSSPGMGNQPQHFGDGTRLSIL.

DNA of the CDR3: TGTGCCAGCAGTCCACCCAATTACCGGGACAGGGTTAACTACGAGCAGTACTTC. This sequence encodes CASSPPNYRDRVNYEQYF. The V and J genes are TRBV28 and TRBJ2-7; 9 bases are shared with TRBD1. The CDR3 totals 18 residues. The ends lost 5 bases at V and 3 bases at J; junction bases unmatched: 17. Germline CDR1 and CDR2: MDHEN and SYDVKM.

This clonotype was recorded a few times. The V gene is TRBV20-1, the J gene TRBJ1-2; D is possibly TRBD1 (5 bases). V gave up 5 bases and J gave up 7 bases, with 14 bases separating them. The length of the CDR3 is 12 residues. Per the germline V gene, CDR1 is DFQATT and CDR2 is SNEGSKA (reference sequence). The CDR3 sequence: CSAQLGAGGYTF. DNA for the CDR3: TGCAGTGCTCAACTCGGGGCGGGTGGCTACACCTTC.

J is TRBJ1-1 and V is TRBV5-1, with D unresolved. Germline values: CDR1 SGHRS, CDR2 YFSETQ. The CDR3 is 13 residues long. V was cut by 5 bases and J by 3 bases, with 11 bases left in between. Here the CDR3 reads CASSRTDDTEAFF. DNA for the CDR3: TGCGCCAGCAGTAGGACGGACGACACTGAAGCTTTCTTT.

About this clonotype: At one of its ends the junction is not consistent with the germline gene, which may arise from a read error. In DNA form, the CDR3 reads TGTGCCAACAGCGTAGTAGGCGAGAGCTACGAGCAGTACTTC. It translates to CANSVVGESYEQYF. The chain employs TRBV9 and TRBJ2-7; D is undetermined. From germline, CDR1 is SGDLS and CDR2 YYNGEE. The CDR3 has 14 residues.

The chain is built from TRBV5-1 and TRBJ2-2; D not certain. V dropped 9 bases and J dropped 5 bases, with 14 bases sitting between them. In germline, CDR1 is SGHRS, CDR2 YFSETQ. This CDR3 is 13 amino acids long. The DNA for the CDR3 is TGCGCCACCACCACGGAAGTAACCGGGGAGCTGTTTTTT. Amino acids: CATTTEVTGELFF.

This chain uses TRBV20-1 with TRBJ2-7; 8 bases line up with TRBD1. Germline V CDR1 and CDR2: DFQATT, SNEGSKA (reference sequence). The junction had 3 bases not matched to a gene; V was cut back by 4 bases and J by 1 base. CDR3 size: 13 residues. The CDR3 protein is CSANRGVSYEQYF. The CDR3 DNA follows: TGCAGTGCTAACAGGGGGGTTTCCTACGAGCAGTACTTC.

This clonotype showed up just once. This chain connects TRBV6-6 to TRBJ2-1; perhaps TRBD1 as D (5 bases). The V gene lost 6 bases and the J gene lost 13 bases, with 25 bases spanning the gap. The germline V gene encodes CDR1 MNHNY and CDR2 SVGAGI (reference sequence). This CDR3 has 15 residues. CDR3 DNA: TGTGCCAGCAGATCGGACAATGTGAGGAAAAACATTCAGTTCTTC. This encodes CASRSDNVRKNIQFF.

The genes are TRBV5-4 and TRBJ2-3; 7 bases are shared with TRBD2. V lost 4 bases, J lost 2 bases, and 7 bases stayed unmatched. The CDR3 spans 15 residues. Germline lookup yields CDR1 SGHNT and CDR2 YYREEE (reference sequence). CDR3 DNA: TGTGCCAGCAGCCCTCCCGGGACTAACACAGATACGCAGTATTTT. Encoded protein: CASSPPGTNTDTQYF.

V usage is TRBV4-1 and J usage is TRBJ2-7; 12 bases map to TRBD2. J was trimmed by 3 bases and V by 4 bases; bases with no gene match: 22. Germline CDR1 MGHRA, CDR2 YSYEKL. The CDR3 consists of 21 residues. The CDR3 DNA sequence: TGCGCCAGCAGCCGTGGACCACAGACGACTCTAGCGGGAGGGCCAGTCTACGAGCAGTACTTC. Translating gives CASSRGPQTTLAGGPVYEQYF.

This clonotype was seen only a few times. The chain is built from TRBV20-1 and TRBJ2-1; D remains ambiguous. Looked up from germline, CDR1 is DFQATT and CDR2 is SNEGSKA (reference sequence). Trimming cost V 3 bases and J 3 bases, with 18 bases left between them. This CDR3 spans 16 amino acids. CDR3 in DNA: TGCAGTGCTAGGGGATACCGGGCCTCTTACTACAATGAGCAGTTCTTC. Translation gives CSARGYRASYYNEQFF.